These 9 T cell receptor beta chains were sequenced from one sample in a study of blood T cell repertoires in COVID-19. Data came from immunoSEQ multiplex PCR; TCRdb stores just in-frame clones and leaves some out. The repertoire includes roughly 340,000 clones, 80% to 90% of them detected once, and roughly 1% sits in the top ten. The specimen sequenced was PBMCs or T cells enriched from blood (not recorded which). These receptors all stem from a man aged 18 to 29 who had recovered from COVID-19.

This clone was counted only a few times. The identical CDR3 is also encoded by other nucleotide sequences in the sample. The CDR3 region has the DNA TGTGCCAGCAGCGTAGCCCCGAGCTCCTACAATGAGCAGTTCTTC. Encoded protein: CASSVAPSSYNEQFF. The rearrangement uses TRBV9 and TRBJ2-1; D gene ambiguous. The germline CDR1 and CDR2 sequences are SGDLS and YYNGEE. With 0 bases removed from V and 0 bases from J, the gap between germline ends came to 7 bases. The CDR3 sequence is 15 residues long.

The gene calls are TRBV28 and TRBJ2-3; TRBD1 is a possible D gene (6 bases). V dropped 3 bases and J dropped 1 base, with 17 bases sitting between them. Germline CDR1 is MDHEN and CDR2 is SYDVKM. This CDR3 spans 17 amino acids. CDR3 sequence reads: CASSLPLARGGTDTQYF. In nucleotides, the CDR3 is TGTGCCAGCAGTTTGCCCCTAGCCAGGGGTGGCACAGATACGCAGTATTTT.

The chain is built from TRBV6-5 and TRBJ2-7; no clear D. The germline V gene encodes CDR1 MNHEY and CDR2 SVGAGI. The CDR3 covers 12 residues. V was clipped by 6 bases and J by 2 bases, with 8 bases between them. As DNA, the CDR3 is TGTGCCAGCAGGCCACAAACCTACGAGCAGTACTTC. Amino acid sequence: CASRPQTYEQYF.

This rearrangement joins TRBV19 to TRBJ2-2; TRBD1 matches at 7 bases. This CDR3 contains 15 residues. Losses at the gene ends were 3 bases for V and 0 bases for J; bases not matched to a gene: 1. Germline V gene lookup returns CDR1 LNHDA and CDR2 SQIVND (reference sequence). The CDR3 nucleotides are TGTGCCAGTAGTATCCAGGGGGCGAACACCGGGGAGCTGTTTTTT. Translated: CASSIQGANTGELFF.

With respect to this clone: The same CDR3 can be traced to other DNA sequences in this sample. This chain links TRBV3-1 (or the pseudogene TRBV3-2) with TRBJ2-7; D unresolved. The CDR3 consists of 11 residues. From germline, CDR1 is LGHDT and CDR2 YNNKEL (reference sequence). Trimming shortened V by 5 bases and J by 2 bases, and 4 bases separated the two germline ends. The CDR3 DNA sequence: TGTGCCAGCAGCTCTACCTACGAGCAGTACTTC. It translates to CASSSTYEQYF.

This clone was counted between two and nine times. Other nucleotide sequences from this sample produce the same CDR3. V is TRBV19 and J is TRBJ2-1; the match to TRBD2 covers 16 bases. V lost 6 bases, J lost 9 bases, and 2 bases stayed unmatched. CDR3 length: 14 residues. From germline, CDR1 is LNHDA and CDR2 SQIVND (reference sequence). Here the CDR3 DNA reads TGTGCCAGTAGGGGGACTAGCGGGAGGGGTGAGCAGTTCTTC. Amino acid sequence: CASRGTSGRGEQFF.

This clone was counted between two and nine times. The V call is TRBV27, the J call TRBJ2-7, with D unresolved. The CDR3 has 11 amino acids. Germline V lookup: CDR1 MNHEY, CDR2 SMNVEV (reference sequence). Trimming took off 3 bases at V and 9 bases at J, with 9 bases between the two ends. CDR3 nucleotide sequence: TGTGCCAGCAGTTTCAAACTAATGCAGTACTTC. It codes for CASSFKLMQYF.

The chain uses TRBV5-6 and TRBJ2-7; 9 nucleotides agree with TRBD2. The CDR3 length is 17 residues. The germline gives CDR1 SGHDT, CDR2 YYEEEE. The junction had 9 bases not matched to a gene; V was cut back by 0 bases and J by 2 bases. The CDR3 coding sequence is TGTGCCAGCAGCTTGGGGGCCGGGACTAGCCCTACCTACGAGCAGTACTTC. Its translation is CASSLGAGTSPTYEQYF.

The chain has TRBV7-6 and TRBJ1-1; 8 bases fit TRBD1. CDR3 length: 15 amino acids. With 1 base clipped from V and 6 bases from J, the junction kept 7 bases outside the gene matches. Germline values: CDR1 SGHVS, CDR2 FNYEAQ. CDR3 DNA sequence: TGTGCCAGCAGCTTAGGCGGACAGGGTTGGTCTGAAGCTTTCTTT. Protein sequence: CASSLGGQGWSEAFF.